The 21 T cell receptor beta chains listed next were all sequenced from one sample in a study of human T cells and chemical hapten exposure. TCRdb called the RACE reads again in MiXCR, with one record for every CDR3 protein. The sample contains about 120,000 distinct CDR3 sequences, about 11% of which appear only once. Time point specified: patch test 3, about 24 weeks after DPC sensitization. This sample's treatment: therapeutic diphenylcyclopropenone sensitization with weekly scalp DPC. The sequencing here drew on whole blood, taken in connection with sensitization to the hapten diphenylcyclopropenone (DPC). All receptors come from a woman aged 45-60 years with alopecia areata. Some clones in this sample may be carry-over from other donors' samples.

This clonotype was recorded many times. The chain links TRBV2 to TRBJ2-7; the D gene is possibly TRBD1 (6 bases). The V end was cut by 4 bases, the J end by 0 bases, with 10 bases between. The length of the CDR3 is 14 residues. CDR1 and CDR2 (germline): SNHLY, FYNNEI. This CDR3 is CASSGQDASYEQYF. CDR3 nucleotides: TGTGCCAGCAGTGGACAGGACGCCTCCTACGAGCAGTACTTC.

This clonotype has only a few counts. The DNA of the CDR3 is TGTGCCAGCAGCTTGGATTCGGGCAGAGCGAACACCGGGGAGCTGTTTTTT. It yields the protein CASSLDSGRANTGELFF. The V call is TRBV5-4, the J call TRBJ2-2; D call uncertain. The CDR3 loop spans 17 amino acids. V was clipped by 0 bases and J by 0 bases, with 12 bases between them. Germline CDR1 SGHNT, CDR2 YYREEE (reference sequence). The full variable domain, in which reference TRBV5-4 and TRBJ2-2 provide the parts outside the CDR3, is ETGVTQSPTHLIKTRGQQVTLRCSSQSGHNTVSWYQQALGQGPQFIFQYYREEENGRGNFPPRFSGLQFPNYSSELNVNALELDDSALYLCASSLDSGRANTGELFFGEGSRLTVL.

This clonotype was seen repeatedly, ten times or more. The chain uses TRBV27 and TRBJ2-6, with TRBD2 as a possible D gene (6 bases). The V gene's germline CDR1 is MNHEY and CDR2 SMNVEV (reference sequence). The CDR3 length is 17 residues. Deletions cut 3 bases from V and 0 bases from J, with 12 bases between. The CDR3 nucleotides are TGTGCCAGCAGTTTTGGGGGACTTGGCTCTGGGGCCAACGTCCTGACTTTC. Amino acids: CASSFGGLGSGANVLTF.

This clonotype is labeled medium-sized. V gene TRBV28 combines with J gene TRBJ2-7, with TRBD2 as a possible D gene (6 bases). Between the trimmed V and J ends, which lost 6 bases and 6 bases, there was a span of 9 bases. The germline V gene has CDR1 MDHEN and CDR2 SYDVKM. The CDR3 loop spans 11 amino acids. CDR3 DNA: TGTGCCAGCAGCCTGGGAGGCGAGCAGTACTTC. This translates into CASSLGGEQYF.

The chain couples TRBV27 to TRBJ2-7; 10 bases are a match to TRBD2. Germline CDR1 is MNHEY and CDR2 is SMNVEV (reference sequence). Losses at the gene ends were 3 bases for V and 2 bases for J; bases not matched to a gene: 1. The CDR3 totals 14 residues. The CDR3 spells CASSFGLAAYEQYF. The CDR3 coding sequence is TGTGCCAGCAGTTTCGGACTAGCGGCCTACGAGCAGTACTTC.

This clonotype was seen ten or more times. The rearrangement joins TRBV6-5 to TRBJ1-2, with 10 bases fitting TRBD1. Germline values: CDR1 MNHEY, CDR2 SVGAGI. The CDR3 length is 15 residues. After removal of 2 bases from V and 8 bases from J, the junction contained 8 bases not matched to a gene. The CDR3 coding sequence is TGTGCCAGCAGTTACGATTCCTGGACAGGGGGAGGCTACACCTTC. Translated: CASSYDSWTGGGYTF.

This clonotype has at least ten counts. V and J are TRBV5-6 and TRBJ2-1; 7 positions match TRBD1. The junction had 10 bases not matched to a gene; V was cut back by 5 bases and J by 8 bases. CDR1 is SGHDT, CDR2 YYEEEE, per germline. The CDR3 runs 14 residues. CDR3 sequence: CASRAGTVADEQFF. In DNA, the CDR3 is TGTGCCAGCAGAGCCGGGACAGTAGCCGATGAGCAGTTCTTC.

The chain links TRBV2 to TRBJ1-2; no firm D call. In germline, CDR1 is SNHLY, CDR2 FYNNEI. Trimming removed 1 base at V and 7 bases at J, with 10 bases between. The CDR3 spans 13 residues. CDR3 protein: CASSEVQEVGYTF. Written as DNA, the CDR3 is TGTGCCAGCAGTGAAGTCCAGGAAGTTGGCTACACCTTC.

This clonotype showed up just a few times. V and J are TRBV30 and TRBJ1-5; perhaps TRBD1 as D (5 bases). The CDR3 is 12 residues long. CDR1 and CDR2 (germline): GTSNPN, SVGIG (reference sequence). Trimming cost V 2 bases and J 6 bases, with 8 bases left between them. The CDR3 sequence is CAWSTGGQPQHF. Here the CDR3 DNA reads TGTGCCTGGAGTACCGGGGGTCAGCCCCAGCATTTT.

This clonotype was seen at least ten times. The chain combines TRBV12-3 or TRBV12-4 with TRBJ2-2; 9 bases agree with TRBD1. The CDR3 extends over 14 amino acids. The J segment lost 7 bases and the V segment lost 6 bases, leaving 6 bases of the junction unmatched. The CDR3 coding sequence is TGTGCCAGCAGGGGGACAGGGTTTCTCGGGGAGCTGTTTTTT. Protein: CASRGTGFLGELFF.

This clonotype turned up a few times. The DNA of the CDR3 is TGCAGCGTTGAAGTCGGCGGGAGTAGCACAGATACGCAGTATTTT. Protein product: CSVEVGGSSTDTQYF. The chain employs TRBV29-1 and TRBJ2-3; 7 nucleotides match TRBD2. Germline V gene sequence: CDR1 SQVTM, CDR2 ANQGSEA. CDR3 length: 15 amino acids. With V trimmed by 1 base and J by 0 bases, 4 bases remained unmatched.

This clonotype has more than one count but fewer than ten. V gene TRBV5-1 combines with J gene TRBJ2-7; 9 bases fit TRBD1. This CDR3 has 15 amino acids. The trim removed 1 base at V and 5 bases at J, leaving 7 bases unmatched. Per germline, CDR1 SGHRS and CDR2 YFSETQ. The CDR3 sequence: CASSLSGTGHNEQYF. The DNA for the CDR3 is TGCGCCAGCAGCTTGTCCGGGACAGGGCACAACGAGCAGTACTTC.

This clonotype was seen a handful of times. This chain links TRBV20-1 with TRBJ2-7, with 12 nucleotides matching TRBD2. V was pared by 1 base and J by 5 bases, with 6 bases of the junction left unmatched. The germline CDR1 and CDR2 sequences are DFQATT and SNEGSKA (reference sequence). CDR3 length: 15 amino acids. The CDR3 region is CSARATTSGRDEQYF. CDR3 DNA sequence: TGCAGTGCTAGAGCGACGACTAGCGGGAGAGACGAGCAGTACTTC.

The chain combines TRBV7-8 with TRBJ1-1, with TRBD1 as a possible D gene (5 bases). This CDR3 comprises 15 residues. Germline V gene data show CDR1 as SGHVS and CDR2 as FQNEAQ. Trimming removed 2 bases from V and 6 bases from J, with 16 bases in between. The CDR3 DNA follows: TGTGCCAGCAGCTTATTATGGGGGGGGGGGGCTGAAGCTTTCTTT. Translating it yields CASSLLWGGGAEAFF.

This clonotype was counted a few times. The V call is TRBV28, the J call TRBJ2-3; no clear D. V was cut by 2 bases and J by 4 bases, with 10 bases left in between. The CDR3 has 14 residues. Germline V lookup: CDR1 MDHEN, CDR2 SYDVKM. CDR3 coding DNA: TGTGCCAGCAGTTTAGTGAGTCACCCAGATACGCAGTATTTT. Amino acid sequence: CASSLVSHPDTQYF.

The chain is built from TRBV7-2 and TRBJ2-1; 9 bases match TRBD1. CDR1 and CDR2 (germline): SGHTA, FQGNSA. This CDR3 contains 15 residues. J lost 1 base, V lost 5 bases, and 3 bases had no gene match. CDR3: CASSTDRGSYNEQFF. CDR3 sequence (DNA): TGTGCCAGCAGCACCGACAGGGGGTCCTACAATGAGCAGTTCTTC.

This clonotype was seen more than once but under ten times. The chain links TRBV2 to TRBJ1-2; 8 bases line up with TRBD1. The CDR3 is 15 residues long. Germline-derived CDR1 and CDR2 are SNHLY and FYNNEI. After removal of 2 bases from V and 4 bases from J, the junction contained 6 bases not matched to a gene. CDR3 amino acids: CASSERTGTSYGYTF. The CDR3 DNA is TGTGCCAGCAGTGAAAGGACAGGGACGAGCTATGGCTACACCTTC.

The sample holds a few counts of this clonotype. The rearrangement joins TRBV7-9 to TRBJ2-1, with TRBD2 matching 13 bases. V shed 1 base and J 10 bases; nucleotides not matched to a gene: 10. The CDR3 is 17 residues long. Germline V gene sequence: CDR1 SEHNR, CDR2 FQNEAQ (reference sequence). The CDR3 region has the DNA TGTGCCAGCAGCTTAGAGGGGGGACTAGCGGGACGAAGGGAGCAGTTCTTC. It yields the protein CASSLEGGLAGRREQFF. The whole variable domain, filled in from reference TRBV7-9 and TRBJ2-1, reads DTGVSQNPRHKITKRGQNVTFRCDPISEHNRLYWYRQTLGQGPEFLTYFQNEAQLEKSRLLSDRFSAERPKGSFSTLEIQRTEQGDSAMYLCASSLEGGLAGRREQFFGPGTRLTVL.

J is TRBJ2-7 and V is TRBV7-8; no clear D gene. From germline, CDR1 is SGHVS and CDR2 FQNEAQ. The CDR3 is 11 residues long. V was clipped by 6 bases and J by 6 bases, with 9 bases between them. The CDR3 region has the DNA TGTGCCAGCAGAACCGGTAGCGAGCAGTACTTC. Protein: CASRTGSEQYF.

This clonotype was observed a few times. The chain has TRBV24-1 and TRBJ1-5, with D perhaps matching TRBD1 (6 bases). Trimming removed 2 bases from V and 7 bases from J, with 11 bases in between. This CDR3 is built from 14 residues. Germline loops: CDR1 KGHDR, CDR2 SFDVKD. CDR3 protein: CATSDSPGQQPQHF. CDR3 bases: TGTGCCACCAGTGATTCTCCCGGACAGCAGCCCCAGCATTTT.

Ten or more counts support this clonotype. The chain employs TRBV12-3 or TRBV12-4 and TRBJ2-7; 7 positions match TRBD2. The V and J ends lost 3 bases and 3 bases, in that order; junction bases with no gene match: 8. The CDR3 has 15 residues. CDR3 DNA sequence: TGTGCCAGCAGTTTGTCCGGGAGCGGGATCTACGAGCAGTACTTC. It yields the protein CASSLSGSGIYEQYF.